This T cell receptor beta chain was sequenced during a study of CXCR3-negative and CXCR3-positive naive CD8 T cells (dated by TCRdb to between 2018 and 2021). Context from the whole study: In total, 110 million to 150 million TRB reads were obtained, corresponding to roughly 1.5 +/- 0.3 million reads per library. Diversity and physicochemical repertoire analyses covered some eleven donors pooled from two independent experiments. Naive subsets from five or six donors and memory cells from 3 donors were included in the TRBV-TRBJ cluster analysis.

Summary of the overall study and its limitations: Similar TRBV-TRBJ usage was shown by naive CXCR3-negative and CXCR3-positive cells from the same donor, whereas distinct patterns were shown by memory cells. Comparably high repertoire diversity was found in both naive subsets, whereas much lower repertoire diversity was found in memory CD8+ T cells. Surface CD5, linked to self-reactivity in mice, was comparable between naive subsets; TCR interaction strength was therefore also inferred from TRB CDR3 physicochemical properties. TRB CDR3s from CXCR3-positive naive cells showed higher hydrophobicity (lower Kidera factor 4), lower energy, and higher strength and volume indices than CXCR3-negative naive cells. Because CXCR3 expression was partially decreased after cryopreservation, freshly isolated PBMCs were used for most assays.

Each CD8+ T cell subset was flow-sorted in triplicate, and approximately 280,000 cells per subset were placed directly into RLT lysis buffer. To exclude memory contaminants, naive CD8+ T cells were stringently defined as CD45RO-CCR7+CD27+CD95-. Peripheral blood mononuclear cells were isolated from buffy coats using standard density gradient centrifugation. A FACSAria III was used to flow-sort naive CD8+ T cells into CXCR3-negative and CXCR3-positive populations. An RNeasy Mini Kit was used to extract total RNA from the sorted cells. Sequenced on a NextSeq 550. The Human TCR Profiling Kit (MiLaboratory) was used to make UMI-labeled 5' RACE TRB cDNA libraries. The full amount of extracted RNA was used for cDNA synthesis, and the full amount of resulting cDNA was used for PCR amplification. Libraries were prepared in parallel with an identical number of PCR cycles. The authors' analysis ran thus. With a requirement of at least two reads per UMI, MIGEC and MiXCR extracted about 48,000 +/- 9,800 unique UMI-labeled TRB cDNA molecules per library. An average of roughly 40,000 +/- 10,000 functional in-frame TRB CDR3 nucleotide clonotypes without stop codons was found per library. After downsampling to 5000 UMI-labeled TRB molecules per sample, diversity metrics such as normalized Shannon-Wiener and Chao1 were calculated in VDJtools. For the central five CDR3 residues, VDJtools calculated physicochemical properties weighted by clonotype size, namely interaction energy, strength, volume and Kidera factor 4. Based on TCRdb reprocessing of the reads, there is one entry per CDR3 protein sequence, and DNA is missing. The V and J calls were determined by TCRdb, not by the authors. The sample's table lists a count of 70,000 to 95,000 distinct CDR3 sequences. Of the sample, roughly 1.8% falls within the top ten clones.

As regards this clonotype: Its cognate antigen has yet to be identified.

The sample consisted of naive CXCR3- CD8+ T cells from blood. The sample's cell subset or site label is to be understood as: CD45RO-CCR7+CD27+CD95- naive CD8+ T cells lacking CXCR3 (TNR3-). The TCR was taken from a human donor in good health. Some clones in this sample may be carry-over from other donors' samples.

The CDR3 sequence is CASSLAVNEQYF. The receptor chain draws on TRBV7-9 and TRBJ2-7. The germline V gene (reference sequence) sets CDR1 to SEHNR and CDR2 to FQNEAQ. Counted from cysteine to phenylalanine, this CDR3 has 12 amino acids. No DNA is listed.